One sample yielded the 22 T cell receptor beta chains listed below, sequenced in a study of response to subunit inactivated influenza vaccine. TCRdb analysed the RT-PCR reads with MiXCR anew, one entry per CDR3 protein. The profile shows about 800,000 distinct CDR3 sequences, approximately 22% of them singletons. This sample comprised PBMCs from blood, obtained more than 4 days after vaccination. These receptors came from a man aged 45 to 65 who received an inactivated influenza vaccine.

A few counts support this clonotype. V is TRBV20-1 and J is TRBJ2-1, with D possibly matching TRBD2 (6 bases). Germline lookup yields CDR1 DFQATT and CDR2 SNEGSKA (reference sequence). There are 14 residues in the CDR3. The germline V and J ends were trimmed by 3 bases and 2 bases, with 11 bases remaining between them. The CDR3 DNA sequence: TGCAGTGCTAGGCGGGGCCGCCCCTACAATGAGCAGTTCTTC. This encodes CSARRGRPYNEQFF.

This chain's CDR3 is CASRPLFGELEQYF. The CDR3 DNA sequence: TGTGCCAGCAGGCCGTTGTTCGGGGAGCTCGAGCAGTACTTC. This rearrangement joins TRBV2 to TRBJ2-7, with D maybe TRBD2 (5 bases). V lost 6 bases to trimming and J lost 6 bases, with 18 bases between them. Germline values: CDR1 SNHLY, CDR2 FYNNEI. CDR3 length: 14 residues.

As DNA, the CDR3 is TGTGCCAGCACCACGCAGGGGGCGAACACCGGGGAGCTGTTTTTT. It is translated as CASTTQGANTGELFF. The J gene is TRBJ2-2, the V gene TRBV28; 7 bases line up with TRBD1. This CDR3 comprises 15 residues. The germline CDR1 and CDR2 sequences are MDHEN and SYDVKM. Unmatched junction bases numbered 5, after V lost 7 bases and J lost 0 bases.

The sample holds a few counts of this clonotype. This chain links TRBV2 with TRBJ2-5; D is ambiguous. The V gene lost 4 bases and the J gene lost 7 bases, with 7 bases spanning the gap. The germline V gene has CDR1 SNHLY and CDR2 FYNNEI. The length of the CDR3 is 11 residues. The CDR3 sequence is CASSAGRTQYF. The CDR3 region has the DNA TGTGCCAGCAGTGCTGGGCGGACCCAGTACTTC.

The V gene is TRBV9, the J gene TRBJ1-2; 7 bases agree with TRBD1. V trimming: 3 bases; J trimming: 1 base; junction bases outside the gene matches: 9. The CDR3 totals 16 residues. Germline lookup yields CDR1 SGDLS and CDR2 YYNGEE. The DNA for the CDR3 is TGTGCCAGCAGCGGCCGTCCGGGACAGTTTAACTATGGCTACACCTTC. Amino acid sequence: CASSGRPGQFNYGYTF.

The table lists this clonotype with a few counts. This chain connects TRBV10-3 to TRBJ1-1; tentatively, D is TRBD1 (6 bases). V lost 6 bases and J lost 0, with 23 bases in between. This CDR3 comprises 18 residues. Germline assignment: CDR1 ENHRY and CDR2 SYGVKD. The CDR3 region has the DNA TGTGCCATCAGACGAGGGGGGACCGTGGAAGCCATGAACACTGAAGCTTTCTTT. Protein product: CAIRRGGTVEAMNTEAFF.

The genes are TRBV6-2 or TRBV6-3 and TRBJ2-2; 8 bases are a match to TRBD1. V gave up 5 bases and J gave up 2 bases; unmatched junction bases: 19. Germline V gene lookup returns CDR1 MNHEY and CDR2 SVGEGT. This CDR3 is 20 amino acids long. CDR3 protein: CASSNRTLFWTGTNTGELFF. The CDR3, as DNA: TGTGCCAGCAGTAACCGGACCTTATTCTGGACAGGGACCAACACCGGGGAGCTGTTTTTT.

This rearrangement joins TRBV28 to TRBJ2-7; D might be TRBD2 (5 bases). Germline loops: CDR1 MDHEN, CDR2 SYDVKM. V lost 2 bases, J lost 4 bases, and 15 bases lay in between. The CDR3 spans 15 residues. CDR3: CASSLGRGWSYEQYF. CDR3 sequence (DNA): TGTGCCAGCAGTTTAGGTCGGGGTTGGTCGTACGAGCAGTACTTC.

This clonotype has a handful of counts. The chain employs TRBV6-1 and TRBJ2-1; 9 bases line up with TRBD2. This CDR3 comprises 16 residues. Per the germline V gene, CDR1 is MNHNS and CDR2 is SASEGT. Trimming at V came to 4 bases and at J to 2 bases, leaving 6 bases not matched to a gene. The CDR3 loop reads CASSARGLAAYNEQFF. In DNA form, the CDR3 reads TGTGCCAGCAGTGCTAGGGGACTAGCAGCCTACAATGAGCAGTTCTTC.

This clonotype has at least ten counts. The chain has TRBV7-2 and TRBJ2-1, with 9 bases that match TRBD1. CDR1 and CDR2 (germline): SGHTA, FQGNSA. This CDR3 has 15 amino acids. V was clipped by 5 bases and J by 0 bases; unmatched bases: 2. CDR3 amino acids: CASSLQGASYNEQFF. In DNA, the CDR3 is TGTGCCAGCAGCCTACAGGGGGCCTCCTACAATGAGCAGTTCTTC.

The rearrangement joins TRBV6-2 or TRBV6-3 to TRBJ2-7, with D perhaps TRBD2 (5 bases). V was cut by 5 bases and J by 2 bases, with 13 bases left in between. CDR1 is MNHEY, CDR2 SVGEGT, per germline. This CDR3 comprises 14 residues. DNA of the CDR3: TGTGCCAGCAGTCCCCTCCAAGCGGCCTACGAGCAGTACTTC. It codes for CASSPLQAAYEQYF.

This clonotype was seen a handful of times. The CDR3 is CASRRGISTDTQYF. The CDR3 nucleotides are TGTGCCAGCAGGAGGGGGATTTCCACAGATACGCAGTATTTT. This chain links TRBV7-2 with TRBJ2-3, with a possible D match to TRBD1 (6 bases). There are 14 residues in the CDR3. The V gene lost 6 bases and the J gene lost 2 bases, with 12 bases spanning the gap. Germline V gene data show CDR1 as SGHTA and CDR2 as FQGNSA.

The CDR3 region has the DNA TGTGCCAGCAGTCCAGGGGACTCCCCCAGTGCAGATACGCAGTATTTT. This sequence encodes CASSPGDSPSADTQYF. This sequence joins TRBV12-3 or TRBV12-4 and TRBJ2-3, with D perhaps TRBD1 or TRBD2 (6 bases each). Trimming stripped 5 bases from V and 4 bases from J, with 19 bases between. The CDR3 is made up of 16 amino acids.

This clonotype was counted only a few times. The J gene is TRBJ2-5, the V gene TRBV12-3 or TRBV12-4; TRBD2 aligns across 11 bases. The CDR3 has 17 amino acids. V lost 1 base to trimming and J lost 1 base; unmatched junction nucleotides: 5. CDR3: CASSLGLAGGFQETQYF. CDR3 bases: TGTGCCAGCAGTTTAGGTCTAGCGGGGGGATTCCAAGAGACCCAGTACTTC.

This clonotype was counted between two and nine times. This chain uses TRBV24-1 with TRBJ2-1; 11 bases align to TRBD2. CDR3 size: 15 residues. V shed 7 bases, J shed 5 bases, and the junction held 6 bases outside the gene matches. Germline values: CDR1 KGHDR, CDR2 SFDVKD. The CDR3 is CATSTIAGGDNEQFF. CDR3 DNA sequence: TGTGCCACCAGCACTATAGCGGGAGGGGACAATGAGCAGTTCTTC.

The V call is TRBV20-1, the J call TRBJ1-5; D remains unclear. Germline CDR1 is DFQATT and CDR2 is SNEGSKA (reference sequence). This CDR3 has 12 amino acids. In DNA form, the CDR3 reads TGCAGCGGATCGAATAGCAATCAGCCCCAGCATTTT. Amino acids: CSGSNSNQPQHF.

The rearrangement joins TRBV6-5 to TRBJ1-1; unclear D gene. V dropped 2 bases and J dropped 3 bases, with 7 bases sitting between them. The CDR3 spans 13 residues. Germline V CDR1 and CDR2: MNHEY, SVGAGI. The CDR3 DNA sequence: TGTGCCAGCAGTTACAGGTTGTACACTGAAGCTTTCTTT. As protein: CASSYRLYTEAFF.

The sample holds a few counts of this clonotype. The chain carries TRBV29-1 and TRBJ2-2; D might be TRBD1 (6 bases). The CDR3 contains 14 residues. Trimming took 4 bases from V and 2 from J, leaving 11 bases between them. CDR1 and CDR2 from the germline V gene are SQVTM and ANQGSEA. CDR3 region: CSVATDRNTGELFF. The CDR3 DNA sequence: TGCAGCGTTGCCACGGACAGAAACACCGGGGAGCTGTTTTTT.

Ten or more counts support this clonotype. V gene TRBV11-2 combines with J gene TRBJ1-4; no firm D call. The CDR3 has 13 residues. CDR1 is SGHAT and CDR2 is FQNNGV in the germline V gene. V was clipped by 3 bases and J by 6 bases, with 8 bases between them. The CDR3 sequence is CASSFRVDEKLFF. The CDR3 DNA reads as TGTGCCAGCAGCTTCCGGGTAGATGAAAAACTGTTTTTT.

The CDR3 region has the DNA TGTGCCAGCGGGACCCAACCCTACGAGCAGTACTTC. Translation gives CASGTQPYEQYF. The chain links TRBV12-3 or TRBV12-4 to TRBJ2-7; tentatively, D is TRBD1 or TRBD2 (5 bases each). Between the trimmed V and J ends, which lost 8 bases and 2 bases, there was a span of 10 bases. The CDR3 is 12 amino acids.

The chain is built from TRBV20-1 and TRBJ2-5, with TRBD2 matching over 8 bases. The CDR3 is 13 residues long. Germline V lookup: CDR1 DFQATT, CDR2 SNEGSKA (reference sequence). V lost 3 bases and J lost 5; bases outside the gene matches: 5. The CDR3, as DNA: TGCAGTGCTAGTCGGACTAGCCGGGAGACCCAGTACTTC. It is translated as CSASRTSRETQYF.

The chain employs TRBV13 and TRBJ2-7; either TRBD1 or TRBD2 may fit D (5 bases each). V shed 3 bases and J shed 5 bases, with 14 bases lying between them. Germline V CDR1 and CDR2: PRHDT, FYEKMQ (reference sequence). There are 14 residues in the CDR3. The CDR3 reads CASSFFEGINEQYF. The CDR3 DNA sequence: TGTGCCAGCAGCTTTTTTGAGGGGATTAACGAGCAGTACTTC. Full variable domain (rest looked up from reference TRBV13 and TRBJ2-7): AAGVIQSPRHLIKEKRETATLKCYPIPRHDTVYWYQQGPGQDPQFLISFYEKMQSDKGSIPDRFSAQQFSDYHSELNMSSLELGDSALYFCASSFFEGINEQYFGPGTRLTVT.